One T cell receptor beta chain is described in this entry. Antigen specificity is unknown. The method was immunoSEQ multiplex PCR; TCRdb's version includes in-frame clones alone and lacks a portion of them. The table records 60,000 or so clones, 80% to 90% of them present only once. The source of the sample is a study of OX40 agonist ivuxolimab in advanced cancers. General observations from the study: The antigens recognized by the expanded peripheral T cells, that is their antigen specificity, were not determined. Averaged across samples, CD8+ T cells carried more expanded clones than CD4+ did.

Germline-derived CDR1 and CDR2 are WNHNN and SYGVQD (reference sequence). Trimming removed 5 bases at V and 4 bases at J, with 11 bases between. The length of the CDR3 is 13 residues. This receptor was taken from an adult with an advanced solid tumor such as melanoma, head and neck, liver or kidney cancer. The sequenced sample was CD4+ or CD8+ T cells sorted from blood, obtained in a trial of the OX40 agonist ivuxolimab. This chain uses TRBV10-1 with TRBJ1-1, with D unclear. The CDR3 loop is CASSQAASTEAFF. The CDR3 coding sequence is TGCGCCAGCAGTCAAGCAGCCAGCACTGAAGCTTTCTTT.